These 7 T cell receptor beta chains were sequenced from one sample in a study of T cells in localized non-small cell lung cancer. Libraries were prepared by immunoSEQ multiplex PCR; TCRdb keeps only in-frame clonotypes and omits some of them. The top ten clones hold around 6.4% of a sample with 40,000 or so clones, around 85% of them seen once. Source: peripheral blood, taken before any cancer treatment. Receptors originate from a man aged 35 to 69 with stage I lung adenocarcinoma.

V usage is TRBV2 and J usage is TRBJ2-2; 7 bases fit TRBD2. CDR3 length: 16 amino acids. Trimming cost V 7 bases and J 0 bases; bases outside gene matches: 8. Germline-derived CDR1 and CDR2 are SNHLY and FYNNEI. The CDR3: CASTLAGSANTGELFF. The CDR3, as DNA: TGTGCCAGCACCTTAGCGGGTAGCGCGAACACCGGGGAGCTGTTTTTT.

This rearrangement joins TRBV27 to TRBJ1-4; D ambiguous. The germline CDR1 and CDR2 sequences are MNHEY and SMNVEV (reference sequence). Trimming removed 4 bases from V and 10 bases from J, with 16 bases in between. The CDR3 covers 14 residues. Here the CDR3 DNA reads TGTGCCAGCAGTTCCATCGATTCATCCAGAAAACTGTTTTTT. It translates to CASSSIDSSRKLFF.

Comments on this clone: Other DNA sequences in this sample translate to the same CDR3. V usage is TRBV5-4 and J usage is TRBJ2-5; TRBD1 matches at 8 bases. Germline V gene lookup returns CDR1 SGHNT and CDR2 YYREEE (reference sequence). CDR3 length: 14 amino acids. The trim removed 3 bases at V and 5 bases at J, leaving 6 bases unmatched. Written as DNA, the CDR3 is TGTGCCAGCAGCTCAGGACAGGGACGGGAGACCCAGTACTTC. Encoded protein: CASSSGQGRETQYF.

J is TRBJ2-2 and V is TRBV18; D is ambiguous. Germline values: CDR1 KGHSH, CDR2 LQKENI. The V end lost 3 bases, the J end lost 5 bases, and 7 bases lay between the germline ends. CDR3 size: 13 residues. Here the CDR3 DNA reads TGTGCCAGCTCACCTTCCGTTACCGGGGAGCTGTTTTTT. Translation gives CASSPSVTGELFF.

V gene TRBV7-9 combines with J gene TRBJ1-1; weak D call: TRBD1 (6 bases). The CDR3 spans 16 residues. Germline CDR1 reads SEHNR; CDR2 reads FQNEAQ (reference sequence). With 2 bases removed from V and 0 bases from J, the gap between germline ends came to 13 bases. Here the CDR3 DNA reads TGTGCCAGCAGCTTAATTGGGACAAAGATGAACACTGAAGCTTTCTTT. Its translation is CASSLIGTKMNTEAFF.

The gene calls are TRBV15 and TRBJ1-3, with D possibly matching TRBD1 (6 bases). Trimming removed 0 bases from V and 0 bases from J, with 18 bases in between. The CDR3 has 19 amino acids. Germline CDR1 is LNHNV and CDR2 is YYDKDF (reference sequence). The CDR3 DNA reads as TGTGCCACCAGCAGAGATAAGGGGGTGGGGACCAACTCTGGAAACACCATATATTTT. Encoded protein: CATSRDKGVGTNSGNTIYF.

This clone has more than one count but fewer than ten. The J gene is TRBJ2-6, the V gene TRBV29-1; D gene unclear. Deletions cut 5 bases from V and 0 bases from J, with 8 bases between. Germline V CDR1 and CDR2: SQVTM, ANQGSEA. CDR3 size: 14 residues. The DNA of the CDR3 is TGCAGCGTTAAGTCCAGCTCTGGGGCCAACGTCCTGACTTTC. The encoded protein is CSVKSSSGANVLTF. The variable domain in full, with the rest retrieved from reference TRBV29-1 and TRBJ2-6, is SAVISQKPSRDICQRGTSLTIQCQVDSQVTMMFWYRQQPGQSLTLIATANQGSEATYESGFVIDKFPISRPNLTFSTLTVSNMSPEDSSIYLCSVKSSSGANVLTFGAGSRLTVL.